This TCR beta chain was sequenced during a study of spatial heterogeneity in lung cancer. Study results and limitations: Expanded TCR counts, ubiquitous and regional, correlated respectively with ubiquitous and regional nonsynonymous mutation counts. Higher tumor mutation counts went along with higher counts of expanded intratumoral alpha and beta TCRs.

Each TCR cDNA molecule bore a unique molecular identifier. TCRdb reanalysed the 5' RACE reads using MiXCR and keeps one entry per CDR3 protein. This repertoire shows about 100,000 distinct CDR3 sequences, 3.5% to 5% found once; its top ten account for over 20%. This CDR3 spans 15 amino acids. Germline-derived CDR1 and CDR2 are MDHEN and SYDVKM. Trimming took 2 bases from V and 2 from J, leaving 11 bases between them. Time point described: sample taken at primary tumor resection. Donors were about 70 untreated early-stage non-small cell lung cancer patients. On this clonotype itself: No antigen is known for it.

The J gene is TRBJ2-3, the V gene TRBV28, with D uncertain. This receptor was taken from a male donor with early-stage non-small cell lung cancer. Specimen: lung tumor tissue, collected at surgery. The CDR3 reads CASSLLGTNTDTQYF. The CDR3 region has the DNA TGTGCCAGCAGTTTACTTGGCACAAACACAGATACGCAGTATTTT.